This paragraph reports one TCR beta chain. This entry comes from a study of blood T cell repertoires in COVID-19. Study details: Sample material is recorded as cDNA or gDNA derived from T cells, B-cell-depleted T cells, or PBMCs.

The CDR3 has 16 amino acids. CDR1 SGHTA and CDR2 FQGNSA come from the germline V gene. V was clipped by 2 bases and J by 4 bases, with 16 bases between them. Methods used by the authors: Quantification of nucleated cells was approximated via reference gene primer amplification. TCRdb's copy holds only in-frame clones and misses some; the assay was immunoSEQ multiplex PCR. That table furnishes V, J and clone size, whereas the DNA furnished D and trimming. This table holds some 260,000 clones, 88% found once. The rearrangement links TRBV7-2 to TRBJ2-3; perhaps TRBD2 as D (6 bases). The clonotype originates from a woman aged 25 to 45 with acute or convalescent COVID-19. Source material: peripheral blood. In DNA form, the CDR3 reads TGTGCCAGCAGCTTACCAGCGGGCCGGCTGGCAGATACGCAGTATTTT. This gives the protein CASSLPAGRLADTQYF.